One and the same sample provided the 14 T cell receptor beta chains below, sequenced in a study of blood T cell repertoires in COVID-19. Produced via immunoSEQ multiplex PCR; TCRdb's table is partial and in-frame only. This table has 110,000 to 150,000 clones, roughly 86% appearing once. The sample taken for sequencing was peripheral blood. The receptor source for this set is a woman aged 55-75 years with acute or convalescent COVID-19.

The CDR3 sequence: CASSPSGPNYNEQFF. The CDR3 nucleotides are TGTGCCAGCAGTCCCAGCGGTCCTAACTACAATGAGCAGTTCTTC. The gene calls are TRBV6-5 and TRBJ2-1, with D possibly matching TRBD2 (5 bases). There are 15 residues in the CDR3. The germline V and J ends were trimmed by 5 bases and 3 bases, with 14 bases remaining between them. Germline CDR1 is MNHEY and CDR2 is SVGAGI.

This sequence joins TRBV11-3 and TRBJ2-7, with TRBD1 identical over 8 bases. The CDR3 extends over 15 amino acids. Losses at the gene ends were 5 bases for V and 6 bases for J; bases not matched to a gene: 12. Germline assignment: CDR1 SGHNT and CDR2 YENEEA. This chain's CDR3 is CASSRQGASSGEQYF. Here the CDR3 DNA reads TGTGCCAGCAGCAGGCAGGGGGCATCGTCTGGCGAGCAGTACTTC.

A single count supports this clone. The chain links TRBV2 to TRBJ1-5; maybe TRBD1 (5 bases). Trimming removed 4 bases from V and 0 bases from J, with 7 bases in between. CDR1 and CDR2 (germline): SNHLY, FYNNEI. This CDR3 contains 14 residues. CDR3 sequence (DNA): TGTGCCAGCAGTGGACAGAATAGCAATCAGCCCCAGCATTTT. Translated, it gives CASSGQNSNQPQHF.

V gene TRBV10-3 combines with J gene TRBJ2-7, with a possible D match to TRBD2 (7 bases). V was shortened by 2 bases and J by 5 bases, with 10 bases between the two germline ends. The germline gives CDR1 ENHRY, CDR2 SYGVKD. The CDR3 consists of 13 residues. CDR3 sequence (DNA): TGTGCCATCAGTGAGCGGGGGGCACACGAGCAGTACTTC. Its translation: CAISERGAHEQYF.

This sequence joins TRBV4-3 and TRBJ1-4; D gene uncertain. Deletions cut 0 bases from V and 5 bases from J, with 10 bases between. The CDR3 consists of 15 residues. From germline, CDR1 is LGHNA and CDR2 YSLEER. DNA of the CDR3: TGCGCCAGCAGCCAAGAGTACAAGAGGAATGAAAAACTGTTTTTT. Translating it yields CASSQEYKRNEKLFF.

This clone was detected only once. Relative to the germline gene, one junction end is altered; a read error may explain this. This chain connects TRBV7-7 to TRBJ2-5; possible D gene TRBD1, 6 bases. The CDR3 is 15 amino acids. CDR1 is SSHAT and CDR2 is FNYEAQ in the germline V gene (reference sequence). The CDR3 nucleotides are TGTGCTAGCAGCTCACACCCCGTAAGGGGGGAGACCCAGTACTTC. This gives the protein CASSSHPVRGETQYF.

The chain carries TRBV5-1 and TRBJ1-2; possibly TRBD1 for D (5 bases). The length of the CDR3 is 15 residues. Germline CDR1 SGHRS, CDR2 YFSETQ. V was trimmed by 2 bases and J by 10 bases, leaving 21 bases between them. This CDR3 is CASSFPGRRGPDYTF. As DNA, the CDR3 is TGCGCCAGCAGCTTCCCGGGACGGCGGGGACCCGACTACACCTTC.

The CDR3 spells CASSSQWRGNTIYF. The CDR3 DNA follows: TGTGCCAGCAGTTCCCAGTGGAGGGGAAACACCATATATTTT. This chain links TRBV6-5 with TRBJ1-3; no firm D call. Trimming removed 4 bases at V and 4 bases at J, with 11 bases between. The CDR3 is 14 residues long. Germline V gives CDR1 MNHEY, CDR2 SVGAGI.

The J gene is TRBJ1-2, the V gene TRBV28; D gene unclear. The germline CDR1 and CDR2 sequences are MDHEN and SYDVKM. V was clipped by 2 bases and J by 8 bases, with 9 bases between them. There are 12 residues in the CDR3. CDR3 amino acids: CASSLRGKGYTF. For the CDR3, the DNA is TGTGCCAGCAGTTTAAGAGGAAAGGGCTACACCTTC.

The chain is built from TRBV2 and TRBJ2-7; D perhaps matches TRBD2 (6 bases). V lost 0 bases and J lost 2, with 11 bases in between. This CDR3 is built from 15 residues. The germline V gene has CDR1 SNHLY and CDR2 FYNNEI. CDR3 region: CASSEAGGAPYEQYF. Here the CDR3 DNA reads TGTGCCAGCAGTGAAGCGGGCGGGGCACCCTACGAGCAGTACTTC.

The CDR3 reads CASSQRGYGELFF. CDR3 DNA: TGTGCCAGCAGCCAACGGGGGTACGGGGAGCTGTTTTTT. The chain uses TRBV11-3 and TRBJ2-2; maybe TRBD2 (6 bases). This CDR3 contains 13 residues. Per germline, CDR1 SGHNT and CDR2 YENEEA. The V end lost 5 bases, the J end lost 7 bases, and 11 bases lay between the germline ends. The whole variable domain, remainder taken from reference TRBV11-3 and TRBJ2-2, is EAGVVQSPRYKIIEKKQPVAFWCNPISGHNTLYWYLQNLGQGPELLIRYENEEAVDDSQLPKDRFSAERLKGVDSTLKIQPAELGDSAVYLCASSQRGYGELFFGEGSRLTVL.

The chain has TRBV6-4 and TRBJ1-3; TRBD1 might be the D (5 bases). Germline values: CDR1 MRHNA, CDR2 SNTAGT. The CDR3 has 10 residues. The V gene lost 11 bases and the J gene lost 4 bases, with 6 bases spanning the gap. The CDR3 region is CAGGGNTIYF. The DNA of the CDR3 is TGTGCCGGGGGGGGAAACACCATATATTTT.

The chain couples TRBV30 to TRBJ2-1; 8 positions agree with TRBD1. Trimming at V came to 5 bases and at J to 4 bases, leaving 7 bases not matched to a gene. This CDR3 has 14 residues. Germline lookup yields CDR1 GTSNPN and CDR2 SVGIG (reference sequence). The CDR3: CAWGTGVLYNEQFF. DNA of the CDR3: TGTGCCTGGGGGACAGGTGTCCTTTACAATGAGCAGTTCTTC.

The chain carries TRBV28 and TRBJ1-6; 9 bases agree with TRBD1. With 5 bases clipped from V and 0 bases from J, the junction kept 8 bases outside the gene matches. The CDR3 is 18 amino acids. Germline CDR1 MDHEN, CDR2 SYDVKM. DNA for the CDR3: TGTGCCAGCAGTCTTGGACAGGGGCTGAGCTCCTATAATTCACCCCTCCACTTT. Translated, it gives CASSLGQGLSSYNSPLHF. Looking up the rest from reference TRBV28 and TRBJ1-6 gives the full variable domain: DVKVTQSSRYLVKRTGEKVFLECVQDMDHENMFWYRQDPGLGLRLIYFSYDVKMKEKGDIPEGYSVSREKKERFSLILESASTNQTSMYLCASSLGQGLSSYNSPLHFGNGTRLTVT.